Only a few counts were recorded for the clone carrying this T cell receptor (beta chain). This record comes from a study of early T cells in non-severe SARS-CoV-2 infection. Study overall: Sequenced material consisted of bulk RNA (from unsorted whole blood), and chains were unpaired.

V lost 5 bases to trimming and J lost 10 bases; unmatched junction nucleotides: 8. The germline V gene has CDR1 LGHDT and CDR2 YNNKEL (reference sequence). This CDR3 is 15 amino acids long. TCRdb redid the calling of the 5' RACE reads with MiXCR, one entry per CDR3 protein. The sample consists of around 59,000 distinct CDR3 sequences, 9.5% to 15% of them appearing once. This clonotype was obtained from an adult who was a healthcare worker with PCR-confirmed SARS-CoV-2 infection or an uninfected control (not recorded which). This chain joins TRBV3-1 and TRBJ2-1; TRBD2 aligns across 13 bases. The sequenced sample consisted of whole blood. The CDR3 nucleotides read TGTGCCAGCAGCTCAGCCGGGACTAGCGGGACCGAGCAGTTCTTC. This gives the protein CASSSAGTSGTEQFF.